This T cell receptor beta chain was identified during a study of blood T cells in healthy people across ages. The CDR3 has 14 amino acids. Trimming pared 6 bases from V and 2 bases from J, leaving 12 bases between. Germline CDR1 and CDR2: SEHNR and FQNEAQ (reference sequence). A second PCR of about 7 to 12 cycles used a sample-barcoded 5' primer and a J-beta primer mix. TCRdb re-called the 5' RACE reads with MiXCR, one entry per CDR3 protein. Of 600,000 or so distinct CDR3 sequences in the sample, roughly 30% are singletons; the top ten hold 15% to 18%. This TCR came from a woman aged 80 or older in good health. V gene TRBV7-9 combines with J gene TRBJ2-3; perhaps TRBD2 as D (6 bases). Sequenced input: blood. The CDR3 is CASRTWRATDTQYF. The CDR3 coding sequence is TGTGCCAGCAGAACGTGGAGGGCCACAGATACGCAGTATTTT.